This is a list of T cell receptor beta chains from one sample in a study of blood T cell repertoires in COVID-19. Generated by immunoSEQ multiplex PCR, the TCRdb table keeps only in-frame clones and is missing some. The table includes approximately 46,000 clones, about nine tenths detected once. The sample comprised peripheral blood. All receptors derive from a man between 60 and 75 years old with active or convalescent COVID-19. The CDR3 runs from the conserved cysteine through the conserved F or W. D genes are given only for firm matches. Clone size is not always given. Where it is, it says once, few, many or a class for expanded clones.

v_call	d_call	clone_size	j_call	cdr3_length	cdr3_aa	cdr3_nt
TRBV6-2/TRBV6-3	TRBD1	-	TRBJ1-4	18	CASSYPRDGDREVGKLFF	TGTGCCAGCAGTTACCCTCGAGATGGGGACAGGGAGGTCGGAAAACTGTTTTTT
TRBV6-5	-	once	TRBJ2-7	11	CASSIRDEQYF	TGTGCCAGCAGCATCCGGGACGAGCAGTACTTC
TRBV3-1/TRBV3-2	-	-	TRBJ2-7	13	CASSLVDTYEQYF	TGTGCCAGCAGCCTGGTTGACACCTACGAGCAGTACTTC
TRBV7-9	-	-	TRBJ2-7	14	CASSLADQRGEQYF	TGTGCCAGCAGCTTAGCGGATCAAAGGGGTGAGCAGTACTTC
TRBV7-2	TRBD2	-	TRBJ2-7	15	CASSLAKTSGYEQYF	TGTGCCAGCAGCTTAGCGAAGACTAGCGGGTACGAGCAGTACTTC
TRBV9	-	-	TRBJ2-6	20	CASSVEGEDRSLSGANVLTF	TGTGCCAGCAGCGTAGAGGGGGAAGACAGGTCCTTATCTGGGGCCAACGTCCTGACTTTC
TRBV19	TRBD1	-	TRBJ1-2	15	CASSILGTEIYGYTF	TGTGCCAGTAGTATATTGGGGACAGAAATCTATGGCTACACCTTC
TRBV19	TRBD1	-	TRBJ1-2	16	CASSIQGQGEDYGYTF	TGTGCCAGTAGTATACAGGGACAGGGAGAGGACTATGGCTACACCTTC
TRBV9	TRBD1	once	TRBJ1-2	16	CASSVEKGTGGDGYTF	TGTGCCAGCAGCGTAGAAAAGGGGACAGGGGGCGATGGCTACACCTTC
TRBV6-2/TRBV6-3	-	-	TRBJ2-3	17	CASSTQILLLSRGRQYF	TGTGCCAGCAGTACTCAGATTCTCCTTCTCAGCCGGGGGAGACAGTATTTT
TRBV11-2	-	-	TRBJ2-5	15	CASSAATVPQETQYF	TGTGCCAGCAGCGCCGCGACAGTCCCCCAAGAGACCCAGTACTTC
TRBV28	TRBD1	few	TRBJ1-5	14	CASSPGTAYQPQHF	TGTGCCAGCAGTCCCGGGACAGCTTATCAGCCCCAGCATTTT
TRBV28	-	-	TRBJ1-3	14	CASRIREVGNTIYF	TGTGCCAGCCGAATTAGAGAGGTGGGAAACACCATATATTTT
TRBV5-1	TRBD1	-	TRBJ1-6	17	CASSLTRTGSNNSPLHF	TGCGCCAGCAGCTTGACTAGGACAGGGTCCAATAATTCACCCCTCCACTTT
TRBV2	-	-	TRBJ1-2	13	CASSLDGNYGYTF	TGTGCCAGCAGCCTAGACGGGAACTATGGCTACACCTTC
TRBV4-2	TRBD2	-	TRBJ2-5	18	CASSQASGGGVEQETQYF	TGTGCCAGCAGCCAAGCAAGCGGGGGGGGAGTGGAACAAGAGACCCAGTACTTC